The next 8 T cell receptor beta chains were all read from a single sample in a study of T-cell reconstitution after alpha-beta-depleted transplantation in children. Molecular barcoding with unique molecular identifiers was used for the TCRbeta library. TCRdb re-called the PCR reads with MiXCR, one entry per CDR3 protein. The repertoire consists of some 220,000 distinct CDR3 sequences, with approximately 9.5% occurring once and the leading ten covering approximately 6.6%. Sequencing was performed on PBMCs from the stem cell graft donor, taken from the stem cell graft. The receptors were gathered from a human donor who donated a stem cell graft to a child with acute lymphoblastic leukemia.

This clonotype was seen at least ten times. The chain is built from TRBV5-1 and TRBJ2-7, with D possibly matching TRBD1 (6 bases). Germline CDR1 SGHRS, CDR2 YFSETQ. Trimming pared 4 bases from V and 3 bases from J, leaving 14 bases between. The CDR3 has 14 residues. This CDR3 is CASSERTGFYEQYF. The CDR3 bases are TGCGCCAGCAGCGAGCGAACAGGGTTCTACGAGCAGTACTTC.

The V and J genes are TRBV11-2 and TRBJ2-5; 14 nucleotides agree with TRBD2. V dropped 1 base and J dropped 1; count of bases not matched to a gene: 5. The CDR3 is 18 amino acids. CDR1 and CDR2 from the germline V gene are SGHAT and FQNNGV. In DNA form, the CDR3 reads TGTGCCAGCAGCTTAGTCCCCGGGACTAGCGGGGGCCAAGAGACCCAGTACTTC. Residues: CASSLVPGTSGGQETQYF.

This clonotype was seen repeatedly, ten times or more. The chain employs TRBV5-1 and TRBJ1-2; TRBD1 aligns across 10 bases. The V and J ends lost 0 bases and 8 bases, in that order; junction bases with no gene match: 4. CDR1 SGHRS and CDR2 YFSETQ come from the germline V gene. The CDR3 has 14 amino acids. CDR3 residues: CASSLGQGAPGYTF. In nucleotides, the CDR3 is TGCGCCAGCAGCTTGGGACAGGGGGCGCCAGGCTACACCTTC.

The chain is built from TRBV12-3 or TRBV12-4 and TRBJ1-6; D is undetermined. The germline V and J ends were trimmed by 7 bases and 10 bases, with 8 bases remaining between them. This CDR3 is built from 11 residues. CDR3 region: CASTAGSPLHF. The CDR3 DNA is TGTGCCAGCACCGCGGGGTCACCCCTCCACTTT.

The V call is TRBV6-1, the J call TRBJ1-5; the D gene is possibly TRBD1 (5 bases). Germline-derived CDR1 and CDR2 are MNHNS and SASEGT. V was clipped by 7 bases and J by 2 bases, with 15 bases between them. This CDR3 has 15 residues. CDR3 amino acids: CASKIFSGGNQPQHF. The CDR3 DNA reads as TGTGCCAGCAAAATCTTTTCGGGGGGCAATCAGCCCCAGCATTTT.

The rearrangement uses TRBV4-2 and TRBJ2-5, with 11 bases identical to TRBD2. Germline assignment: CDR1 LGHNA and CDR2 YNFKEQ. The CDR3 length is 17 residues. V lost 0 bases to trimming and J lost 3 bases; unmatched junction nucleotides: 6. CDR3 DNA: TGTGCCAGCAGCCAAGAAGTGGGACTAGCGGTGGAAGAGACCCAGTACTTC. Its protein product is CASSQEVGLAVEETQYF.

The genes are TRBV3-1 and TRBJ1-1; D is ambiguous. This CDR3 has 12 amino acids. Looked up from germline, CDR1 is LGHDT and CDR2 is YNNKEL (reference sequence). V was shortened by 0 bases and J by 4 bases, with 3 bases between the two germline ends. CDR3 coding DNA: TGTGCCAGCAGCCAAGAGAGCACTGAAGCTTTCTTT. As protein: CASSQESTEAFF. Drawing the rest from reference TRBV3-1 and TRBJ1-1, the complete variable domain is DTAVSQTPKYLVTQMGNDKSIKCEQNLGHDTMYWYKQDSKKFLKIMFSYNNKELIINETVPNRFSPKSPDKAHLNLHINSLELGDSAVYFCASSQESTEAFFGQGTRLTVV.

This clonotype was seen repeatedly, ten times or more. Here the CDR3 reads CASSFIGTGGVIPLEQYF. Here the CDR3 DNA reads TGCGCCAGCAGCTTTATTGGGACAGGGGGCGTCATCCCTCTCGAGCAGTACTTC. The V gene is TRBV5-1, the J gene TRBJ2-7; TRBD1 matches 12 bases. Germline loops: CDR1 SGHRS, CDR2 YFSETQ. Unmatched junction bases numbered 15, after V lost 2 bases and J lost 6 bases. The CDR3 has 18 amino acids.